Given below is one T cell receptor beta chain in context. In terms of age and location, participants ranged from roughly 18 to 90 years and lived in about 25 US areas. This sample stems from a study of blood T cell repertoires in COVID-19. In the original workflow: Researchers report that nucleated cell counts were estimated from reference gene primer amplification. The table came from immunoSEQ multiplex PCR; TCRdb's copy has only in-frame clones and leaves some out. V and J calls and clone size follow that table, whereas D and trimming were derived from the DNA. Here the sample spans around 430,000 clones, approximately 87% being singletons. The origin of this receptor is a woman in her forties or fifties who had recovered from COVID-19. The sequenced sample was PBMCs or T cells enriched from blood (not recorded which).

CDR3 in amino acids: CASSYAGGQPQHF. Written as DNA, the CDR3 is TGTGCCAGCAGTTACGCAGGAGGACAGCCCCAGCATTTT. This chain connects TRBV6-5 to TRBJ1-5; unclear D gene. V lost 2 bases to trimming and J lost 7 bases, with 9 bases between them. The CDR3 extends over 13 amino acids. Germline CDR1 reads MNHEY; CDR2 reads SVGAGI.